This entry lists 29 T cell receptor beta chains sequenced from one sample in a study of spatial heterogeneity in lung cancer (dated by TCRdb to the late 2010s). Interpreted using the paper, the time point label stands for: sample taken at primary tumor resection. The library came from 5' RACE. The run used a NextSeq 500. In TCRdb, the public reads were trimmed at Q25 with fastp and aligned with MiXCR, with productive beta chains retained. Identical CDR3 protein sequences are pooled into one entry, listed with their most common genes and DNA. This sample is represented by 24,000 or so distinct CDR3 sequences; around 7% of them were singletons. The ten largest clones add up to about 13% of the sample. Here the sequenced sample was PBMCs, taken at surgery. These receptors were collected from a male donor with early-stage non-small cell lung cancer.

On this clonotype itself: A much larger clonotype is one base distant, so this may be a read error. J is TRBJ2-3 and V is TRBV7-8; the D is unclear. Trimming left V 6 bases short and J 5 bases short, with 15 bases between. This CDR3 comprises 14 residues. The germline gives CDR1 SGHVS, CDR2 FQNEAQ. Here the CDR3 DNA reads TGTGCCAGCAGGACCAGGACCCCAGGAGATACGCAGTATTTT. Amino acids: CASRTRTPGDTQYF. The full variable domain, in which reference TRBV7-8 and TRBJ2-3 provide the parts outside the CDR3, is GAGVSQSPRYKVAKRGQDVALRCDPISGHVSLFWYQQALGQGPEFLTYFQNEAQLDKSGLPSDRFFAERPEGSVSTLKIQRTQQEDSAVYLCASRTRTPGDTQYFGPGTRLTVL.

This clonotype occurred many times. The chain couples TRBV7-9 to TRBJ1-2; 7 bases align to TRBD1. CDR1 and CDR2 from the germline V gene are SEHNR and FQNEAQ (reference sequence). CDR3 size: 13 residues. V shed 5 bases and J 8 bases; nucleotides not matched to a gene: 8. CDR3: CASSAYRGLGYTF. As DNA, the CDR3 is TGTGCCAGCAGCGCTTACAGGGGACTGGGCTACACCTTC. Variable domain in full (rest from reference TRBV7-9 and TRBJ1-2): DTGVSQNPRHKITKRGQNVTFRCDPISEHNRLYWYRQTLGQGPEFLTYFQNEAQLEKSRLLSDRFSAERPKGSFSTLEIQRTEQGDSAMYLCASSAYRGLGYTFGSGTRLTVV.

This clonotype was counted only a few times. V usage is TRBV7-9 and J usage is TRBJ2-2, with D possibly being TRBD2 (5 bases). The V end lost 4 bases, the J end lost 1 base, and 13 bases lay between the germline ends. CDR1 and CDR2 (germline): SEHNR, FQNEAQ (reference sequence). The CDR3 is 16 residues long. This CDR3 reads CASSSETRGNTGELFF. The CDR3 nucleotides are TGTGCCAGCAGCTCCGAAACCCGGGGGAACACCGGGGAGCTGTTTTTT.

In this sample, this clonotype turned up many times. This chain links TRBV6-2 or TRBV6-3 with TRBJ1-2; the D gene is possibly TRBD1 (5 bases). This CDR3 is 16 amino acids long. V was pared by 2 bases and J by 1 base, with 14 bases between. Germline V gives CDR1 MNHEY, CDR2 SVGEGT. For the CDR3, the DNA is TGTGCCAGCAGTTACCGGGACCGCTCCGATAACTATGGCTACACCTTC. Protein: CASSYRDRSDNYGYTF.

This clonotype was found a few times. V usage is TRBV10-2 and J usage is TRBJ1-1; D perhaps matches TRBD1 (5 bases). CDR1 and CDR2 (germline): WSHSY, SAAADI. With 7 bases removed from V and 5 bases from J, the gap between germline ends came to 17 bases. This CDR3 region has 14 residues. In nucleotides, the CDR3 is TGCGCCAGCATACGGGACCTACGGGGAACTGAAGCTTTCTTT. It is translated as CASIRDLRGTEAFF.

This clonotype has ten or more counts. The chain links TRBV5-1 to TRBJ1-1; 7 bases match TRBD1. The CDR3 extends over 14 amino acids. The V segment lost 2 bases and the J segment 5 bases; nucleotides outside the gene matches: 6. The germline gives CDR1 SGHRS, CDR2 YFSETQ. The CDR3, as DNA: TGCGCCAGCAGCTTTTCAACAGGGGTTACTGAAGCTTTCTTT. It codes for CASSFSTGVTEAFF.

There are a few counts of this clonotype. The chain recombines TRBV2 with TRBJ1-1; D ambiguous. V was pared by 4 bases and J by 2 bases, with 8 bases between. Germline-derived CDR1 and CDR2 are SNHLY and FYNNEI. The length of the CDR3 is 13 residues. CDR3 nucleotides: TGTGCCAGCAGTGTATTAGAAAACACTGAAGCTTTCTTT. This translates into CASSVLENTEAFF.

This clonotype is medium-sized within its sample. This chain uses TRBV20-1 with TRBJ2-1; 7 nucleotides agree with TRBD2. This CDR3 has 13 amino acids. With 6 bases clipped from V and 7 bases from J, the junction kept 9 bases outside the gene matches. Germline V lookup: CDR1 DFQATT, CDR2 SNEGSKA (reference sequence). The CDR3 protein is CSARRLAGNEQFF. DNA for the CDR3: TGCAGTGCCCGAAGACTAGCAGGTAATGAGCAGTTCTTC.

This clonotype was detected many times. V and J are TRBV7-9 and TRBJ2-5; D gene ambiguous. CDR1 and CDR2 from the germline V gene are SEHNR and FQNEAQ (reference sequence). CDR3 length equals 13 residues. V was cut by 5 bases and J by 2 bases, with 9 bases left in between. CDR3 residues: CASSPDVQETQYF. For the CDR3, the DNA is TGTGCCAGCAGCCCGGACGTTCAAGAGACCCAGTACTTC.

This clonotype was counted at least ten times. The J gene is TRBJ1-4, the V gene TRBV18; D is undetermined. Trimming stripped 2 bases from V and 4 bases from J, with 5 bases between. Germline V gene sequence: CDR1 KGHSH, CDR2 LQKENI. CDR3 size: 13 residues. CDR3 coding DNA: TGTGCCAGCTCACCAGGGTATAATGAAAAACTGTTTTTT. Translating gives CASSPGYNEKLFF.

This clonotype has at least ten counts. This sequence joins TRBV27 and TRBJ2-5; the D gene could be TRBD1 or TRBD2 (5 bases each). V was shortened by 6 bases and J by 5 bases, with 22 bases between the two germline ends. This CDR3 comprises 16 residues. Looked up from germline, CDR1 is MNHEY and CDR2 is SMNVEV (reference sequence). The CDR3 bases are TGTGCCAGCAGAGGTTTCACCGGGGCGTGGATGGAGACCCAGTACTTC. It yields the protein CASRGFTGAWMETQYF.

This chain links TRBV5-1 with TRBJ1-2; TRBD1 might be the D (6 bases). Trimming stripped 4 bases from V and 3 bases from J, with 16 bases between. The germline CDR1 and CDR2 sequences are SGHRS and YFSETQ. This CDR3 has 15 residues. CDR3 in amino acids: CASSLSGHSDYGYTF. The CDR3 nucleotides read TGCGCCAGCAGCCTTTCGGGACACAGCGACTATGGCTACACCTTC.

A few counts support this clonotype. The chain recombines TRBV24-1 with TRBJ2-5; D is unresolved. CDR1 is KGHDR and CDR2 is SFDVKD in the germline V gene. Deletions cut 2 bases from V and 0 bases from J, with 6 bases between. The CDR3 totals 14 residues. The CDR3 DNA follows: TGTGCCACCAGTGATTACGCGTACCAAGAGACCCAGTACTTC. Translated: CATSDYAYQETQYF.

This clonotype was seen at least ten times. This rearrangement joins TRBV20-1 to TRBJ2-1, with D unresolved. The germline CDR1 and CDR2 sequences are DFQATT and SNEGSKA (reference sequence). The CDR3 covers 13 residues. V gave up 6 bases and J gave up 5 bases, with 14 bases separating them. The CDR3 DNA is TGCAGTGCCCCTAAGAGCTTTCACAATGAGCAGTTCTTC. This encodes CSAPKSFHNEQFF.

This clonotype turned up a few times. The genes are TRBV6-6 and TRBJ2-3; 8 bases fit TRBD1. V lost 3 bases and J lost 5; bases outside the gene matches: 7. The germline gives CDR1 MNHNY, CDR2 SVGAGI (reference sequence). This CDR3 region has 15 residues. CDR3 sequence reads: CASSYHGQGVDTQYF. The DNA for the CDR3 is TGTGCCAGCAGTTATCATGGACAGGGTGTAGATACGCAGTATTTT.

This clonotype appeared many times. Here the CDR3 DNA reads TGTGCCAGCAGTTTTTGGAACACTGAAGCTTTCTTT. This gives the protein CASSFWNTEAFF. J is TRBJ1-1 and V is TRBV28; D unresolved. This CDR3 has 12 amino acids. Trimming removed 3 bases from V and 1 base from J, with 3 bases in between. Per germline, CDR1 MDHEN and CDR2 SYDVKM.

V usage is TRBV15 and J usage is TRBJ2-1, with D tentatively TRBD1 or TRBD2 (5 bases each). Between the trimmed V and J ends, which lost 4 bases and 4 bases, there was a span of 11 bases. The CDR3 is 14 amino acids. From germline, CDR1 is LNHNV and CDR2 YYDKDF (reference sequence). CDR3 sequence reads: CATSTRDGYNEQFF. The CDR3 DNA is TGTGCCACCAGCACACGGGACGGATACAATGAGCAGTTCTTC.

This clonotype was picked up a small number of times. V gene TRBV10-3 combines with J gene TRBJ1-1; 7 nucleotides match TRBD1. CDR1 is ENHRY and CDR2 is SYGVKD in the germline V gene. This CDR3 is 14 amino acids long. Trimming at V came to 6 bases and at J to 1 base, leaving 5 bases not matched to a gene. In DNA form, the CDR3 reads TGTGCCATCAGCGCAAGACAGGGGAACACTGAAGCTTTCTTT. This codes for CAISARQGNTEAFF.

This clonotype occurred many times. The chain couples TRBV20-1 to TRBJ1-5; D is perhaps TRBD1 (5 bases). The V and J ends lost 0 bases and 9 bases respectively, with 9 bases between them. Germline V gene sequence: CDR1 DFQATT, CDR2 SNEGSKA (reference sequence). The CDR3 covers 12 residues. The CDR3 coding sequence is TGCAGTGCTAGAGATATGCAGGGGCCCCAGCATTTT. It yields the protein CSARDMQGPQHF.

This clonotype came up many times. The chain couples TRBV21-1 to TRBJ2-7; the table's D call, TRBD1, was not checked against the DNA. TRBV21-1 is annotated as a pseudogene. The length of the CDR3 is 14 residues. For the CDR3, the DNA is TGTGCCAGCAGCAAAGTCGGGCCAGGCTACGAGCAGTACTTC. As protein: CASSKVGPGYEQYF.

This clonotype came up many times. The chain combines TRBV3-1 with TRBJ1-6; tentative D call: TRBD1 (6 bases). V lost 1 base, J lost 7 bases, and 14 bases lay in between. Germline V lookup: CDR1 LGHDT, CDR2 YNNKEL (reference sequence). The CDR3 extends over 16 amino acids. The CDR3 sequence is CASSQVATGRNSPLHF. CDR3 in DNA: TGTGCCAGCAGCCAAGTCGCGACAGGTCGAAATTCACCCCTCCACTTT.

In this sample, this clonotype is medium-sized. The rearrangement uses TRBV28 and TRBJ2-1, with TRBD2 matching 7 bases. The germline CDR1 and CDR2 sequences are MDHEN and SYDVKM. The V segment lost 2 bases and the J segment 5 bases; nucleotides outside the gene matches: 3. The CDR3 runs to 14 residues. The CDR3: CASSLGGSNNEQFF. CDR3 bases: TGTGCCAGCAGTTTAGGCGGGAGTAACAATGAGCAGTTCTTC.

The V and J genes are TRBV7-2 and TRBJ2-3; D is perhaps TRBD2 (5 bases). The germline V gene encodes CDR1 SGHTA and CDR2 FQGNSA. V was cut by 3 bases and J by 0 bases, with 22 bases left in between. The CDR3 consists of 19 residues. CDR3 nucleotide sequence: TGTGCCAGCAGCTTGGGAGCGCGATCTTTTCCTACTAGCACAGATACGCAGTATTTT. This encodes CASSLGARSFPTSTDTQYF.

This clonotype qualifies as medium-sized. The chain employs TRBV29-1 and TRBJ2-1, with D uncertain. V was cut by 3 bases and J by 0 bases, with 12 bases left in between. The germline V gene has CDR1 SQVTM and CDR2 ANQGSEA. This CDR3 is built from 15 residues. The CDR3 region is CSVEVGYSSYNEQFF. DNA for the CDR3: TGCAGCGTTGAGGTGGGGTACAGCTCCTACAATGAGCAGTTCTTC.

This chain uses TRBV30 with TRBJ1-6; D is uncertain. The germline V and J ends were trimmed by 3 bases and 6 bases, with 9 bases remaining between them. The CDR3 contains 13 residues. Germline loops: CDR1 GTSNPN, CDR2 SVGIG (reference sequence). The DNA for the CDR3 is TGTGCCTGGAGAGGTCAAAGTAATTCACCCCTCCACTTT. Residues: CAWRGQSNSPLHF.

The chain links TRBV4-2 to TRBJ1-1; no reliable D call. The V gene's germline CDR1 is LGHNA and CDR2 YNFKEQ. Trimming stripped 0 bases from V and 2 bases from J, with 16 bases between. The CDR3 covers 17 residues. In DNA, the CDR3 is TGTGCCAGCAGCCAAGATAGGAAACGGAGCCGAAACACTGAAGCTTTCTTT. Translating gives CASSQDRKRSRNTEAFF.

This clonotype was recorded many times. The V and J genes are TRBV27 and TRBJ2-5; D is uncertain. The V gene's germline CDR1 is MNHEY and CDR2 SMNVEV (reference sequence). V lost 4 bases, J lost 4 bases, and 10 bases lay in between. The CDR3 is made up of 13 amino acids. The CDR3 loop reads CASSYNGRETQYF. The CDR3 nucleotides read TGTGCCAGCAGTTACAATGGGCGAGAGACCCAGTACTTC.

This clonotype was seen only a few times. This chain connects TRBV12-3 or TRBV12-4 to TRBJ1-5, with 7 bases identical to TRBD1. After removal of 6 bases from V and 2 bases from J, the junction contained 4 bases not matched to a gene. The CDR3 contains 14 residues. In DNA form, the CDR3 reads TGTGCCAGCAGGCAGGGGGGACGCAATCAGCCCCAGCATTTT. It specifies CASRQGGRNQPQHF.

This clonotype was detected many times. The chain's CDR3 is CASSQEVADTQYF. CDR3 DNA sequence: TGTGCCAGCAGCCAAGAGGTGGCAGATACGCAGTATTTT. The rearrangement joins TRBV14 to TRBJ2-3; D uncertain. The germline V and J ends were trimmed by 0 bases and 4 bases, with 5 bases remaining between them. Germline lookup yields CDR1 SGHDN and CDR2 FVKESK. This CDR3 spans 13 amino acids.